Below, one T cell receptor (beta chain) is given with its context. Primed by a sample-barcoded 5' primer and a J-beta primer mix, a second PCR proceeded for about 6 to 12 cycles. TCRdb redid the calling of the 5' RACE reads with MiXCR, one entry per CDR3 protein. The table has about 2 million distinct CDR3 sequences, less than 50% seen once. The V end was cut by 0 bases, the J end by 14 bases, with 15 bases between. CDR1 and CDR2 (germline): MGHRA, YSYEKL. The CDR3 is made up of 13 amino acids. The data stem from a study of blood T cells in healthy people across ages. The sequence came from a woman aged 40 to 50 in good health. The chain recombines TRBV4-1 with TRBJ2-3, with D perhaps matching TRBD1 or TRBD2 (5 bases each). Input material: blood. The CDR3 reads CASSQDRDRLGYF. CDR3 DNA sequence: TGCGCCAGCAGCCAAGATCGGGACCGACTTGGGTATTTT.